This T cell receptor beta chain comes out of a study of blood T cell repertoires in COVID-19. Study information: Acute and convalescent COVID-19 specimens originated in the United States, Italy and Spain. T cells, B-cell-depleted T cells, or PBMCs supplied cDNA or gDNA.

The authors' processing: Estimation of nucleated cell counts relied on the amplification of reference gene primers. Method: immunoSEQ multiplex PCR; TCRdb's copy keeps in-frame clones and lacks some. D and trimming come from the DNA, and the V and J calls and clone size come from that table. The sample has fewer than 250,000 clones, roughly 86% seen once. The germline CDR1 and CDR2 sequences are SGHRS and YFSETQ. This CDR3 is 14 amino acids long. V shed 0 bases and J shed 3 bases, with 9 bases lying between them. This clone was recorded only once. This clonotype was obtained from a woman in her sixties who had recovered from COVID-19. Sequencing was performed on peripheral blood. The rearrangement uses TRBV5-1 and TRBJ1-2; possibly TRBD1 for D (5 bases). CDR3 sequence: CASSLGGQYYGYTF. For the CDR3, the DNA is TGCGCCAGCAGCTTGGGGGGCCAGTACTATGGCTACACCTTC. Filled out from reference TRBV5-1 and TRBJ1-2, the complete variable domain reads KAGVTQTPRYLIKTRGQQVTLSCSPISGHRSVSWYQQTPGQGLQFLFEYFSETQRNKGNFPGRFSGRQFSNSRSEMNVSTLELGDSALYLCASSLGGQYYGYTFGSGTRLTVV.